The present T cell receptor beta chain was sequenced within a study of blood T cell repertoires in COVID-19. Across the study: Acute and convalescent COVID-19 samples came from the United States, Italy and Spain.

Losses at the gene ends were 8 bases for V and 1 base for J; bases not matched to a gene: 8. Germline assignment: CDR1 LNHNV and CDR2 YYDKDF (reference sequence). CDR3 size: 15 residues. This clone has only a few counts. TCRdb's table, derived via immunoSEQ multiplex PCR, lists solely in-frame clones and lacks some. Here the sample spans about 200,000 clones, 80% to 90% being singletons. The J gene is TRBJ1-1, the V gene TRBV15; 9 nucleotides match TRBD1. Sequenced input: peripheral blood. This sequence was found in an elderly woman with acute or convalescent COVID-19. The CDR3 DNA reads TGTGCCACCCAAGCAACAGGGGGCTGGAACACTGAAGCTTTCTTT. This encodes CATQATGGWNTEAFF.